The 19 T cell receptor beta chains below come from one sample, sequenced in a study of CD8 T cells in Susac syndrome. When the RNA was reverse transcribed, random hexamers were used with an input of roughly 0.45 to 1 ug. TCRdb re-analysed the immunoSEQ multiplex PCR reads in MiXCR, keeping a single row per CDR3 protein. The sample holds some 300,000 distinct CDR3 sequences, around 89% seen once. The sequencing input was CD8+ T cells from PBMCs. The receptors stem from a human donor with multiple sclerosis.

CDR3 nucleotides: TGTGCCAGTAGTTCGCCTCCGCGGCAGCTCCCCAATCAGCCCCAGCATTTT. Amino acids: CASSSPPRQLPNQPQHF. This chain uses TRBV19 with TRBJ1-5; D ambiguous. This CDR3 contains 17 residues. Deletions cut 5 bases from V and 3 bases from J, with 20 bases between. From germline, CDR1 is LNHDA and CDR2 SQIVND (reference sequence).

The chain links TRBV29-1 to TRBJ2-7; the match to TRBD2 covers 9 bases. CDR3 size: 14 residues. CDR1 SQVTM and CDR2 ANQGSEA come from the germline V gene. Trimming cost V 6 bases and J 4 bases; bases outside gene matches: 10. The CDR3 here is CSVSSGTGWYEQYF. CDR3 nucleotides: TGCAGCGTATCTAGCGGGACCGGATGGTACGAGCAGTACTTC.

The V gene is TRBV7-9, the J gene TRBJ2-1, with 14 bases lining up with TRBD2. The ends lost 4 bases at V and 9 bases at J; junction bases unmatched: 8. Germline V gene data show CDR1 as SEHNR and CDR2 as FQNEAQ (reference sequence). This CDR3 is 16 amino acids long. The CDR3: CASSSWTSGGLAEQFF. CDR3 in DNA: TGTGCCAGCAGCTCGTGGACTAGCGGGGGGCTGGCTGAGCAGTTCTTC.

V and J are TRBV9 and TRBJ2-3, with TRBD2 identical over 13 bases. Germline V gives CDR1 SGDLS, CDR2 YYNGEE. The CDR3 is 17 residues long. Unmatched junction bases numbered 10, after V lost 6 bases and J lost 3 bases. The DNA of the CDR3 is TGTGCCAGCACCGGAAACCCGGGACTAGCGGGAACAGATACGCAGTATTTT. Translation: CASTGNPGLAGTDTQYF.

This chain uses TRBV10-3 with TRBJ2-5; 7 nucleotides match TRBD1. Losses at the gene ends were 2 bases for V and 3 bases for J; bases not matched to a gene: 3. Germline lookup yields CDR1 ENHRY and CDR2 SYGVKD. The CDR3 is made up of 14 amino acids. The CDR3, as DNA: TGTGCCATCAGTGAGCCCGGGACAGAAGAGACCCAGTACTTC. Its protein product is CAISEPGTEETQYF.

The chain combines TRBV28 with TRBJ2-1, with D perhaps TRBD2 (5 bases). The CDR3 totals 16 residues. Germline-derived CDR1 and CDR2 are MDHEN and SYDVKM. Trimming took 4 bases from V and 3 from J, leaving 16 bases between them. The CDR3 reads CASSSGWRADYNEQFF. The CDR3 DNA sequence: TGTGCCAGCAGTTCCGGTTGGCGGGCCGACTACAATGAGCAGTTCTTC.

J is TRBJ2-2 and V is TRBV9; 7 nucleotides line up with TRBD2. The germline gives CDR1 SGDLS, CDR2 YYNGEE. The CDR3 has 14 amino acids. V was clipped by 3 bases and J by 7 bases; unmatched bases: 6. CDR3 protein: CASSDVAGFGELFF. CDR3 bases: TGTGCCAGCAGCGACGTAGCGGGCTTCGGGGAGCTGTTTTTT. Full variable domain (outside the CDR3, taken from reference TRBV9 and TRBJ2-2): DSGVTQTPKHLITATGQRVTLRCSPRSGDLSVYWYQQSLDQGLQFLIQYYNGEERAKGNILERFSAQQFPDLHSELNLSSLELGDSALYFCASSDVAGFGELFFGEGSRLTVL.

The chain combines TRBV29-1 with TRBJ2-7; D perhaps matches TRBD2 (6 bases). V shed 7 bases and J shed 7 bases, with 11 bases lying between them. Germline CDR1 SQVTM, CDR2 ANQGSEA. This CDR3 region has 10 residues. CDR3 in amino acids: CSASEGEQYF. The CDR3 bases are TGCAGCGCCTCGGAGGGGGAGCAGTACTTC.

This chain connects TRBV9 to TRBJ1-2, with D maybe TRBD1 (5 bases). The CDR3 contains 14 residues. Germline CDR1 reads SGDLS; CDR2 reads YYNGEE. Trimming left V 3 bases short and J 4 bases short, with 13 bases between. The CDR3 bases are TGTGCCAGCAGCGGAGAGACAGATCTCTATGGCTACACCTTC. Encoded protein: CASSGETDLYGYTF. Drawing the rest from reference TRBV9 and TRBJ1-2, the complete variable domain is DSGVTQTPKHLITATGQRVTLRCSPRSGDLSVYWYQQSLDQGLQFLIQYYNGEERAKGNILERFSAQQFPDLHSELNLSSLELGDSALYFCASSGETDLYGYTFGSGTRLTVV.

This clonotype was seen only a few times. At one of its ends the junction is not consistent with the germline gene, which may arise from a read error. J is TRBJ2-5 and V is TRBV28; TRBD1 matches at 8 bases. There are 14 residues in the CDR3. Germline CDR1 reads MDHEN; CDR2 reads SYDVKM. The CDR3 DNA follows: TGTGCTAGCAGCTTCGGACAGGGCGGAGAGACCCAGTACTTC. Its translation is CASSFGQGGETQYF.

The chain has TRBV5-4 and TRBJ1-2, with a tentative D call TRBD1 (5 bases). The CDR3 loop spans 18 amino acids. Germline CDR1 SGHNT, CDR2 YYREEE (reference sequence). Trimming left V 1 base short and J 3 bases short, with 22 bases between. The CDR3 DNA sequence: TGTGCCAGCAGCTTGTGGATCGGGGCCGGTGGGCCTTACTATGGCTACACCTTC. Encoded protein: CASSLWIGAGGPYYGYTF. The entire variable domain, with the rest obtained from reference TRBV5-4 and TRBJ1-2, is as follows: ETGVTQSPTHLIKTRGQQVTLRCSSQSGHNTVSWYQQALGQGPQFIFQYYREEENGRGNFPPRFSGLQFPNYSSELNVNALELDDSALYLCASSLWIGAGGPYYGYTFGSGTRLTVV.

CDR3 coding DNA: TGTGCCGTGCATGCGGACAGCATTCGGAATGAGCAGTTCTTC. This translates into CAVHADSIRNEQFF. The rearrangement links TRBV6-5 to TRBJ2-1; possibly TRBD1 for D (6 bases). Trimming left V 11 bases short and J 7 bases short, with 21 bases between. CDR3 length: 14 residues. Germline lookup yields CDR1 MNHEY and CDR2 SVGAGI.

This chain joins TRBV5-6 and TRBJ1-5; the D gene is possibly TRBD1 (6 bases). V gave up 4 bases and J gave up 0 bases, with 14 bases separating them. The CDR3 totals 16 residues. In germline, CDR1 is SGHDT, CDR2 YYEEEE. CDR3 residues: CASSDWGRGSNQPQHF. CDR3 bases: TGTGCCAGCAGCGATTGGGGGCGCGGTAGCAATCAGCCCCAGCATTTT.

As DNA, the CDR3 is TGCGCCAGCAGCGAACACAGGGGGCGAGGCGAGACCCAGTACTTC. This codes for CASSEHRGRGETQYF. The rearrangement uses TRBV4-3 and TRBJ2-5, with 9 bases aligning to TRBD1. Germline CDR1 LGHNA, CDR2 YSLEER. Unmatched junction bases numbered 9, after V lost 5 bases and J lost 5 bases. The CDR3 runs 15 residues.

The chain joins TRBV29-1 to TRBJ2-1; D gene ambiguous. Trimming removed 4 bases from V and 6 bases from J, with 7 bases in between. Germline V gene lookup returns CDR1 SQVTM and CDR2 ANQGSEA. The CDR3 loop spans 11 amino acids. The CDR3 here is CSVAAGNEQFF. CDR3 bases: TGCAGCGTTGCCGCAGGCAATGAGCAGTTCTTC.

V is TRBV9 and J is TRBJ2-7; D may be TRBD2 (6 bases). Looked up from germline, CDR1 is SGDLS and CDR2 is YYNGEE. V lost 2 bases and J lost 6, with 12 bases in between. The CDR3 is 13 residues long. The CDR3 bases are TGTGCCAGCAGCGTGGGAGGAGGGTCCGAGCAGTACTTC. Encoded protein: CASSVGGGSEQYF.

V is TRBV2 and J is TRBJ1-1; unclear D gene. V shed 9 bases and J shed 4 bases, with 12 bases lying between them. CDR1 is SNHLY and CDR2 is FYNNEI in the germline V gene. There are 12 residues in the CDR3. Written as DNA, the CDR3 is TGTGCCAGACAGAGTCGTGGCACTGAAGCTTTCTTT. As protein: CARQSRGTEAFF.

This clonotype was seen once. This rearrangement joins TRBV24-1 to TRBJ2-1, with TRBD2 as a possible D gene (7 bases). The germline CDR1 and CDR2 sequences are KGHDR and SFDVKD. This CDR3 has 15 residues. Between the trimmed V and J ends, which lost 4 bases and 3 bases, there was a span of 12 bases. The DNA for the CDR3 is TGTGCCACCAGTGAGGCGGGGGCCAACTACAATGAGCAGTTCTTC. It yields the protein CATSEAGANYNEQFF.

This chain uses TRBV20-1 with TRBJ2-1; the D is unclear. Per the germline V gene, CDR1 is DFQATT and CDR2 is SNEGSKA (reference sequence). The CDR3 has 14 amino acids. V was pared by 0 bases and J by 2 bases, with 8 bases between. The CDR3 here is CSARERLTYNEQFF. The DNA of the CDR3 is TGCAGTGCTAGAGAGCGACTCACCTACAATGAGCAGTTCTTC.